A selection of T cell receptor beta chains follows, all from one sample in a study of spatial heterogeneity in lung cancer. TCRdb reanalysed the 5' RACE reads using MiXCR and keeps one entry per CDR3 protein. The sample contains 6,500 to 8,500 distinct CDR3 sequences, more than 7.5% of which appear only once. The starting material was normal lung tissue next to the tumor, obtained at surgery. The receptors shown here come from a male donor with early-stage non-small cell lung cancer. Both conserved end residues are part of each CDR3. A D gene is named only where the DNA matches it firmly. Size tells how often a clone was seen (once, few, many) or the class of an expanded clone, and some rows leave it out.

clone_size,d_call,v_call,j_call,cdr3_nt,cdr3_aa
medium-sized,.,TRBV12-3/TRBV12-4,TRBJ2-1,TGTGCCAGCAGTTTAGGTAGGGCGGCTGAGCAGTTCTTC,CASSLGRAAEQFF
few,.,TRBV28,TRBJ1-5,TGTGCCAGCAATTTAGGGCGGGGGGCCCATAGCAATCAGCCCCAGCATTTT,CASNLGRGAHSNQPQHF
medium-sized,TRBD1,TRBV6-6,TRBJ2-5,TGTGCCAGCACCGGACGACAGGGGCTCCAAGAGACCCAGTACTTC,CASTGRQGLQETQYF
many,TRBD1,TRBV19,TRBJ2-3,TGTGCCAGTAGTCTCGACAGGGGTACCGGCGGCACAGATACGCAGTATTTT,CASSLDRGTGGTDTQYF
many,.,TRBV7-2,TRBJ2-5,TGTGCCAGCAGCTTGTGGGCAGAGCAAGAGACCCAGTACTTC,CASSLWAEQETQYF
many,.,TRBV20-1,TRBJ2-7,TGCAGTGCTAGCCGGATTTACGAGCAGTACTTC,CSASRIYEQYF
many,.,TRBV5-1,TRBJ2-5,TGCGCCAGCAGCCCTACCGGGCTAGTAGAGGGGACCCAGTACTTC,CASSPTGLVEGTQYF
many,TRBD1,TRBV6-5,TRBJ1-6,TGTGCCAGCAGCCCATACGCCGACAGGGGTAATTCACCCCTCCACTTT,CASSPYADRGNSPLHF
many,TRBD1,TRBV15,TRBJ1-1,TGTGCCACCAGCAGCTTGACAGGGGCGAACACTGAAGCTTTCTTT,CATSSLTGANTEAFF
medium-sized,TRBD1,TRBV5-1,TRBJ2-1,TGCGCCAGCAGCTCGGGACAGCCTTCCTACAATGAGCAGTTCTTC,CASSSGQPSYNEQFF
once,.,TRBV27,TRBJ2-3,TGTGCCAGCAACCCTGGGGGGAACCAGGATACGCAGAATTTT,CASNPGGNQDTQNF
many,.,TRBV7-9,TRBJ2-1,TGTGCCAGCAGCTTAGGGGGCCCTAGGAATGAGCAGTTCTTC,CASSLGGPRNEQFF
few,.,TRBV5-4,TRBJ2-3,TGTGCCAGCAGCCCCGGGGCGGGCCCGGGGGATACGCAGTATTTT,CASSPGAGPGDTQYF
.,.,TRBV6-6,TRBJ2-2,TGTGCCAGCACTTTAAACACCGGGGAGCTGTTTTTT,CASTLNTGELFF
medium-sized,TRBD2,TRBV27,TRBJ2-1,TGTGCCAGCAGTTCTACAGTGGCGGCGGGGGACAATGAGCAGTTCTTC,CASSSTVAAGDNEQFF
many,.,TRBV5-1,TRBJ2-3,TGCGCCAGCAGCTCCGGGACCGGAGTGGCAGATACGCAGTATTTT,CASSSGTGVADTQYF
many,.,TRBV29-1,TRBJ1-1,TGCAGCGTTGAAGATCAAACAGGGCGCACTGAAGCTTTCTTT,CSVEDQTGRTEAFF
many,TRBD2,TRBV5-1,TRBJ2-3,TGCGCCAGCAGACTAGGACTAGTTGATACGCAGTATTTT,CASRLGLVDTQYF
many,TRBD1,TRBV7-2,TRBJ2-1,TGTGCCAGCAGCATCTCCGGGACAGTTAACAATGAGCAGTTCTTC,CASSISGTVNNEQFF
medium-sized,.,TRBV19,TRBJ2-5,TGTGCCAGTAGTATGGGCGGGGGCCCCAGAGAGACCCAGTACTTC,CASSMGGGPRETQYF
.,.,TRBV3-2,TRBJ2-4,TGTGCCAGCAGCCAAGACTTACCCAGGGTCGGCAAAAACATTCAGTACTTC,CASSQDLPRVGKNIQYF
many,.,TRBV7-6,TRBJ2-7,TGTGCCTCCAGCCGGGACGGCACCTACGAGCAGTACTTC,CASSRDGTYEQYF
medium-sized,.,TRBV5-1,TRBJ2-1,TGCGCCAGCAGCTCGCGGGGCGGGAACGAGCTAAGGAATGAGCAGTTCTTC,CASSSRGGNELRNEQFF
many,.,TRBV5-1,TRBJ2-5,TGCGCCAGCAGCTTGGCCGGATCAGGGGTCTCGGAGACCCAGTACTTC,CASSLAGSGVSETQYF
many,TRBD1,TRBV11-2,TRBJ2-3,TGTGCCAGCAGCTCCCCGGGACAGGGGACAGATACGCAGTATTTT,CASSSPGQGTDTQYF
many,.,TRBV10-2,TRBJ2-7,TGCGCCAGCAGTGTTAGGCCTAGCTCCTACGAGCAGTACTTC,CASSVRPSSYEQYF
large,.,TRBV9,TRBJ2-5,TGTGCCAGCAGCGGTAAGGGCGCGGAGACCCAGTACTTC,CASSGKGAETQYF
medium-sized,.,TRBV7-2,TRBJ1-3,TGTGCCAGCGCCCCCTGGGGGGGCGGAAACACCATATATTTT,CASAPWGGGNTIYF
many,.,TRBV7-6,TRBJ1-5,TGTGCCAGCAGCTTAGGACATTCTGGCAATCAGCCCCAGCATTTT,CASSLGHSGNQPQHF
many,.,TRBV5-5,TRBJ1-1,TGTGCCAGCAGCTTTCAGGGAAGTGAAGCTTTCTTT,CASSFQGSEAFF
medium-sized,.,TRBV2,TRBJ2-1,TGTGCCAGCAGACTATCGGGCCGGAATGAGCAGTTCTTC,CASRLSGRNEQFF
few,.,TRBV6-5,TRBJ2-1,TGTGCCAGCAGTTACTTAGGGGACAATGAGCAGTTCTTC,CASSYLGDNEQFF
few,TRBD2,TRBV29-1,TRBJ2-1,TGCAGCGTTGAAGAACTAGCGGGAGGATTCGAGCAGTTCTTC,CSVEELAGGFEQFF
medium-sized,TRBD2,TRBV20-1,TRBJ2-5,TGCAGTGCTAGAGACCCTTGGACTAGCGGCTGGGAGACCCAGTACTTC,CSARDPWTSGWETQYF
many,TRBD2,TRBV5-8,TRBJ2-5,TGTGCCAGCAGCTGGGGGGGCCAGTACTTC,CASSWGGQYF
many,.,TRBV7-8,TRBJ2-7,TGTGCCAGCAGCCCCAATGAAGTGAGCTCCTACGAGCAGTACTTC,CASSPNEVSSYEQYF
.,.,TRBV5-1,TRBJ2-3,TGCGCCAGCAGCCCTGGAGGGGGCCCAGATACGCAGTATTTT,CASSPGGGPDTQYF
medium-sized,.,TRBV20-1,TRBJ2-1,TGCAGTGCCACGGAGGCCAAGGGTTTTTACAATGAGCAGTTCTTC,CSATEAKGFYNEQFF